Listed below are T cell receptor beta chains from one sample, sequenced in a study of T cell responses to AZD1222 COVID-19 vaccine. Sequenced by immunoSEQ multiplex PCR; TCRdb stores in-frame clones only, minus some. This sample has around 120,000 clones, with around 85% found just once. The sample in question was peripheral blood, obtained on day 0 of AZD1222 vaccination. The origin of the receptors is an adult in good health. The conserved cysteine and the conserved F or W are not part of the CDR3 here.

v_call cdr3_aa
TRBV5-1 ASSLAWGHVGEQY
TRBV24-1 ATSETPGQGYNEQF
TRBV28 ASSERTGRMNEQY
TRBV2 ASSPRAPRGWGYNEQF
TRBV7-6 ASSPLVGRDYGYT
TRBV4-3 ASSQDSGETQY
TRBV12-5 ASGLGGQSEAF
TRBV7-2 ASSLGGPTSRSYNSPLH
TRBV29-1 SVVNTEAF
TRBV30 AWSVRTGVTTF
TRBV29-1 ALAASTDTQY
TRBV28 ASSPIAGGGDEQF
TRBV6-1 ASSEALWLGGRTDTQY
TRBV6-6 ASSYGAVYNQPQH